This T cell receptor beta chain was sequenced in a study of blood T cell repertoires in COVID-19. Assay used: immunoSEQ multiplex PCR; TCRdb lists only in-frame clones, some missing. The sample gives over 400,000 clones, approximately 91% of which show up once; approximately 8% is in the top ten. Trimming pared 1 base from V and 0 bases from J, leaving 6 bases between. Germline CDR1 and CDR2: ENHRY and SYGVKD. This CDR3 has 14 amino acids. The V and J genes are TRBV10-3 and TRBJ1-2, with D uncertain. The TCR sequence derives from an older woman who had recovered from COVID-19. The sequenced sample was PBMCs or T cells enriched from blood (not recorded which). The CDR3 loop reads CAISELSANYGYTF. In DNA form, the CDR3 reads TGTGCCATCAGTGAGTTGAGCGCTAACTATGGCTACACCTTC.